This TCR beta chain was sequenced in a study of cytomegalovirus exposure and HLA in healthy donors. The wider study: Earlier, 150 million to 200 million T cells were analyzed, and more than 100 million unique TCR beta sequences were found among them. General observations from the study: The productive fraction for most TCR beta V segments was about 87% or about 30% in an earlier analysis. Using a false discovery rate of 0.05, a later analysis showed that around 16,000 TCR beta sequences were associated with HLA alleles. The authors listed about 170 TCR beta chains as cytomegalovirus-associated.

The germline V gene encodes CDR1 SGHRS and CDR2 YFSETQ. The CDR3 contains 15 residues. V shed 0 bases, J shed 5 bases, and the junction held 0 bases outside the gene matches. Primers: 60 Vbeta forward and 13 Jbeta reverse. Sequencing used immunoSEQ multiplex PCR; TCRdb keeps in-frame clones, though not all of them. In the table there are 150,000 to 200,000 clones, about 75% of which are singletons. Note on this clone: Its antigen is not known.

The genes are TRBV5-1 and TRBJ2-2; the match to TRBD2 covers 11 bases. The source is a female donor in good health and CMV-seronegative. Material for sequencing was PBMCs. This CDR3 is CASSLGLAGTGELFF. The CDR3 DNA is TGCGCCAGCAGCTTGGGACTAGCGGGAACCGGGGAGCTGTTTTTT.